This passage covers 26 T cell receptor beta chains from one sample sequenced in a study of blood T cell repertoires in COVID-19 (dated by TCRdb to about 2020). The method was the immunoSEQ multiplex PCR assay. TCRdb obtained this table from immuneACCESS and retained in-frame rearrangements with V and J assigned. These tables miss some clones; where compared with another copy, unresolved V genes account for less than half of the shortfall, and the remainder is unexplained. The table for this sample lists about 81,000 clones; under 90% of them were counted only once. 10% to 15% of the sample lies in the top ten. The sequencing sample was made of peripheral blood. The source of these receptors is a human donor in a cohort sampled during active COVID-19.

The chain combines TRBV5-8 with TRBJ1-2, with 8 bases that match TRBD1. Germline CDR1 SGHTS, CDR2 YDEGEE. The CDR3 is 12 amino acids. The V gene end was trimmed by 6 bases and the J gene end by 7 bases; junction bases not matched to a gene: 5. The CDR3 region has the DNA TGTGCCAGCACCTACCAGGGGGCTGGCTACACCTTC. This translates into CASTYQGAGYTF.

The chain uses TRBV5-1 and TRBJ1-6, with 8 bases fitting TRBD1. Germline lookup yields CDR1 SGHRS and CDR2 YFSETQ. The V segment lost 3 bases and the J segment 7 bases; nucleotides outside the gene matches: 6. The CDR3 sequence is 15 residues long. The CDR3 region has the DNA TGCGCCAGCAGCTCAGGACAGGGCTACAATTCACCCCTCCACTTT. Encoded protein: CASSSGQGYNSPLHF.

This clone has ten or more counts. The V gene is TRBV7-3, the J gene TRBJ2-7; TRBD1 agrees at 10 bases. The CDR3 spans 16 residues. J gave up 3 bases and V 5 bases, and 10 bases lay outside the gene matches. CDR1 is SGHTA and CDR2 is FQGTGA in the germline V gene. The CDR3 protein is CASSPRGRTGGYEQYF. The CDR3 DNA is TGTGCCAGCAGCCCGAGAGGACGGACAGGGGGCTACGAGCAGTACTTC.

The chain has TRBV9 and TRBJ2-7; 11 bases map to TRBD2. Germline assignment: CDR1 SGDLS and CDR2 YYNGEE. This CDR3 contains 15 residues. With V trimmed by 2 bases and J by 4 bases, 5 bases remained unmatched. In DNA, the CDR3 is TGTGCCAGCAGCGTTAGCGGGGGGGCTTTGTACGAGCAGTACTTC. As protein: CASSVSGGALYEQYF.

The chain combines TRBV5-8 with TRBJ1-6, with D possibly TRBD1 on 5 matching bases. Germline loops: CDR1 SGHTS, CDR2 YDEGEE. The CDR3 has 14 residues. Deletions cut 4 bases from V and 4 bases from J, with 9 bases between. CDR3 sequence (DNA): TGTGCCAGCAGCCCCACAGGTTATAATTCACCCCTCCACTTT. Its translation is CASSPTGYNSPLHF.

The chain joins TRBV5-1 to TRBJ2-5, with TRBD2 identical over 9 bases. The CDR3 sequence is 16 residues long. Losses at the gene ends were 0 bases for V and 0 bases for J; bases not matched to a gene: 3. Germline V gene lookup returns CDR1 SGHRS and CDR2 YFSETQ. CDR3 amino acids: CASSLGGGANQETQYF. CDR3 nucleotides: TGCGCCAGCAGCTTGGGCGGGGGGGCCAACCAAGAGACCCAGTACTTC.

This clone was detected only once. This sequence joins TRBV19 and TRBJ2-5; 8 positions match TRBD2. The CDR3 runs 15 residues. In germline, CDR1 is LNHDA, CDR2 SQIVND (reference sequence). V was pared by 3 bases and J by 2 bases, with 5 bases of the junction left unmatched. CDR3: CASSMRRGEQETQYF. In nucleotides, the CDR3 is TGTGCCAGTAGTATGAGGCGGGGGGAGCAAGAGACCCAGTACTTC.

This chain joins TRBV11-2 and TRBJ2-1; 8 nucleotides align to TRBD2. Trimming cost V 2 bases and J 9 bases; bases outside gene matches: 9. CDR3 length equals 15 residues. Germline loops: CDR1 SGHAT, CDR2 FQNNGV. The CDR3 is CASSLPGTRRVEQFF. The CDR3 coding sequence is TGTGCCAGCAGCTTACCCGGGACTAGGAGGGTTGAGCAGTTCTTC.

This chain links TRBV9 with TRBJ1-4; D perhaps matches TRBD1 (6 bases). The CDR3 consists of 15 residues. CDR1 SGDLS and CDR2 YYNGEE come from the germline V gene. V lost 2 bases, J lost 4 bases, and 12 bases lay in between. CDR3 DNA: TGTGCCAGCAGCGTCGGGGGGCTGAGTAATGAAAAACTGTTTTTT. Protein product: CASSVGGLSNEKLFF.

V is TRBV7-9 and J is TRBJ1-2; 7 nucleotides match TRBD1. The CDR3 runs to 19 residues. Germline V CDR1 and CDR2: SEHNR, FQNEAQ (reference sequence). V lost 1 base to trimming and J lost 4 bases; unmatched junction nucleotides: 18. This CDR3 reads CASSLGGKKRGREAYGYTF. CDR3 coding DNA: TGTGCCAGCAGCTTAGGAGGGAAAAAGAGGGGGCGCGAGGCCTATGGCTACACCTTC.

This CDR3 is CSASLGVGQPQHF. As DNA, the CDR3 is TGCAGTGCTAGTCTCGGGGTAGGTCAGCCCCAGCATTTT. The gene calls are TRBV20-1 and TRBJ1-5, with D uncertain. V was shortened by 3 bases and J by 6 bases, with 12 bases between the two germline ends. The germline V gene has CDR1 DFQATT and CDR2 SNEGSKA (reference sequence). The CDR3 covers 13 residues.

This chain joins TRBV15 and TRBJ2-5; TRBD2 matches 12 bases. CDR1 is LNHNV, CDR2 YYDKDF, per germline (reference sequence). V lost 7 bases and J lost 9; bases outside the gene matches: 0. The CDR3 has 11 residues. The CDR3 coding sequence is TGTGCCACCACTAGCGGGGGGGCCCAGTACTTC. Amino acid sequence: CATTSGGAQYF.

V usage is TRBV6-2 or TRBV6-3 and J usage is TRBJ2-1, with a weak D call TRBD1 (6 bases). The CDR3 length is 17 residues. V lost 7 bases, J lost 2 bases, and 21 bases lay in between. CDR1 and CDR2 (germline): MNHEY, SVGEGT. CDR3 protein: CASTPGPRQATYNEQFF. DNA of the CDR3: TGTGCCAGCACCCCAGGCCCCCGACAGGCCACCTACAATGAGCAGTTCTTC.

This chain connects TRBV3-1 (or the pseudogene TRBV3-2) to TRBJ1-2, with D perhaps matching TRBD1 (6 bases). CDR3 size: 17 residues. V dropped 1 base and J dropped 8 bases, with 23 bases sitting between them. Germline V gene lookup returns CDR1 LGHDT and CDR2 YNNKEL (reference sequence). DNA for the CDR3: TGTGCCAGCAGCCAAGGAGGGTTTGCTGGGGGCCTGAAAGGCTACACCTTC. It yields the protein CASSQGGFAGGLKGYTF.

The CDR3 reads CASSLAGDRVNTQYF. CDR3 in DNA: TGTGCCAGCAGCTTAGCAGGGGACAGGGTAAATACGCAGTATTTT. The rearrangement links TRBV7-9 to TRBJ2-3; 9 nucleotides agree with TRBD1. Trimming removed 0 bases from V and 7 bases from J; junction bases left unmatched: 5. This CDR3 comprises 15 residues. CDR1 SEHNR and CDR2 FQNEAQ come from the germline V gene (reference sequence).

The chain has TRBV5-4 and TRBJ1-6; D unresolved. The CDR3 is 14 residues long. CDR1 is SGHNT, CDR2 YYREEE, per germline (reference sequence). V was clipped by 2 bases and J by 5 bases, with 8 bases between them. In nucleotides, the CDR3 is TGTGCCAGCAGCTTTTACAGAAATAATTCACCCCTCCACTTT. Protein sequence: CASSFYRNNSPLHF.

This chain connects TRBV7-9 to TRBJ1-6, with 8 nucleotides matching TRBD1. The CDR3 has 14 amino acids. The germline gives CDR1 SEHNR, CDR2 FQNEAQ (reference sequence). V shed 5 bases, J shed 9 bases, and the junction held 6 bases outside the gene matches. CDR3 sequence reads: CASSQGQASSPLHF. For the CDR3, the DNA is TGTGCCAGCAGCCAGGGACAGGCGTCTTCACCCCTCCACTTT.

The V gene is TRBV30, the J gene TRBJ1-5, with TRBD1 as a possible D gene (5 bases). Germline assignment: CDR1 GTSNPN and CDR2 SVGIG (reference sequence). V was clipped by 0 bases and J by 4 bases, with 10 bases between them. The CDR3 sequence is 14 residues long. CDR3 residues: CAWSVDSNNQPQHF. The CDR3, as DNA: TGTGCCTGGAGTGTAGACAGTAATAATCAGCCCCAGCATTTT.

The chain is built from TRBV28 and TRBJ2-1, with TRBD1 matching 8 bases. There are 16 residues in the CDR3. Trimming cost V 5 bases and J 3 bases; bases outside gene matches: 9. Germline CDR1 reads MDHEN; CDR2 reads SYDVKM. This CDR3 reads CASSPGQGNLYNEQFF. The CDR3 DNA follows: TGTGCCAGCAGTCCAGGACAGGGCAACCTCTACAATGAGCAGTTCTTC.

This clone was found a few times. The chain couples TRBV3-1 (or the pseudogene TRBV3-2) to TRBJ1-6; no definite D call. The germline gives CDR1 LGHDT, CDR2 YNNKEL (reference sequence). Trimming took 1 base from V and 13 from J, leaving 8 bases between them. CDR3 length: 12 amino acids. The CDR3 loop is CASSQVRGPLHF. CDR3 DNA: TGTGCCAGCAGCCAAGTGCGCGGCCCCCTCCACTTT.

This sequence joins TRBV6-4 and TRBJ2-2; 10 positions agree with TRBD1. This CDR3 is 14 amino acids long. V was pared by 7 bases and J by 7 bases, with 6 bases of the junction left unmatched. Germline lookup yields CDR1 MRHNA and CDR2 SNTAGT. The CDR3 nucleotides read TGTGCCAGCACCTTGACAGGGGGCAGCGGGGAGCTGTTTTTT. Its translation: CASTLTGGSGELFF.

The V call is TRBV2, the J call TRBJ2-3, with 7 bases that match TRBD1. The germline V gene encodes CDR1 SNHLY and CDR2 FYNNEI. V gave up 7 bases and J gave up 1 base; unmatched junction bases: 5. The length of the CDR3 is 14 residues. In nucleotides, the CDR3 is TGTGCCAGCAACTACGACAGGGGCACAGATACGCAGTATTTT. It specifies CASNYDRGTDTQYF.

The chain couples TRBV18 to TRBJ2-4; D uncertain. Germline CDR1 and CDR2: KGHSH and LQKENI. The CDR3 loop spans 16 amino acids. Between the trimmed V and J ends, which lost 3 bases and 2 bases, there was a span of 14 bases. This CDR3 is CASSPLPPSSKNIQYF. The CDR3 DNA follows: TGTGCCAGCTCACCCCTACCACCCTCCTCCAAAAACATTCAGTACTTC.

The rearrangement uses TRBV10-3 and TRBJ2-3, with D perhaps TRBD1 (5 bases). The germline V and J ends were trimmed by 0 bases and 5 bases, with 6 bases remaining between them. The CDR3 runs to 13 residues. Germline-derived CDR1 and CDR2 are ENHRY and SYGVKD. The CDR3 DNA sequence: TGTGCCATCAGTGAGTCGACAGTAGATACGCAGTATTTT. Translation gives CAISESTVDTQYF.

This chain joins TRBV7-9 and TRBJ1-4; D might be TRBD1 (6 bases). The CDR3 contains 16 residues. V was cut by 5 bases and J by 0 bases, with 13 bases left in between. Germline V CDR1 and CDR2: SEHNR, FQNEAQ (reference sequence). CDR3 nucleotide sequence: TGTGCCAGCAGCCCCCGAGGGGGTCCAACTAATGAAAAACTGTTTTTT. It is translated as CASSPRGGPTNEKLFF.

This clone has a single count. V and J are TRBV30 and TRBJ2-1, with 10 bases lining up with TRBD1. CDR1 is GTSNPN and CDR2 is SVGIG in the germline V gene (reference sequence). The CDR3 is 13 amino acids. The V and J ends lost 3 bases and 6 bases, in that order; junction bases with no gene match: 2. CDR3: CAWSRDRGNEQFF. CDR3 in DNA: TGTGCCTGGAGCCGGGACAGGGGCAATGAGCAGTTCTTC.